This T cell receptor (beta chain) came from a study of blood T cell repertoires in COVID-19. Whole-study context: The United States, Italy and Spain supplied acute and convalescent COVID-19 samples. T cells, B-cell-depleted T cells, or PBMCs supplied cDNA or gDNA.

Germline V gene lookup returns CDR1 SNHLY and CDR2 FYNNEI. CDR3 size: 14 residues. V lost 0 bases, J lost 5 bases, and 3 bases stayed unmatched. The authors' processing: Reference gene primer amplification yielded estimated nucleated cell counts. Assay used: immunoSEQ multiplex PCR; TCRdb lists only in-frame clones, some missing. That table supplies the V and J calls and clone size; D and trimming were determined from the DNA. The data show about 120,000 clones, almost 85% seen once. The receptor comes from a man between 65 and 85 years old with active or convalescent COVID-19. Material: peripheral blood. This rearrangement joins TRBV2 to TRBJ2-7; 8 nucleotides align to TRBD2. Written as DNA, the CDR3 is TGTGCCAGCAGTGAAGCTAGCGGGGCCCACGAGCAGTACTTC. It yields the protein CASSEASGAHEQYF.